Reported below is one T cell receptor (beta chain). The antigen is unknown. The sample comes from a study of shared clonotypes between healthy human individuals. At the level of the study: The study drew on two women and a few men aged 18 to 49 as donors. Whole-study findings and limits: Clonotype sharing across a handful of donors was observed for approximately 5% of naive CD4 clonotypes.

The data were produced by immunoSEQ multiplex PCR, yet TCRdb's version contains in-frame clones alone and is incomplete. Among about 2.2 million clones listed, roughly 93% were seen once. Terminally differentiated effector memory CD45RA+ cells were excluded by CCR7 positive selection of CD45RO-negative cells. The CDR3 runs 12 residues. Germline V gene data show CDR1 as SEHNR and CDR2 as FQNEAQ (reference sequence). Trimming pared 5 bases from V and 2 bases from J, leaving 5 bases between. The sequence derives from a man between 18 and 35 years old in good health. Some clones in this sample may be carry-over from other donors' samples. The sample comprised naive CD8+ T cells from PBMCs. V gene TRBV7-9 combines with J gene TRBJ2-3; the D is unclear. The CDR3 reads CASSIYTDTQYF. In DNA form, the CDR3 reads TGTGCCAGCAGCATATACACAGATACGCAGTATTTT.